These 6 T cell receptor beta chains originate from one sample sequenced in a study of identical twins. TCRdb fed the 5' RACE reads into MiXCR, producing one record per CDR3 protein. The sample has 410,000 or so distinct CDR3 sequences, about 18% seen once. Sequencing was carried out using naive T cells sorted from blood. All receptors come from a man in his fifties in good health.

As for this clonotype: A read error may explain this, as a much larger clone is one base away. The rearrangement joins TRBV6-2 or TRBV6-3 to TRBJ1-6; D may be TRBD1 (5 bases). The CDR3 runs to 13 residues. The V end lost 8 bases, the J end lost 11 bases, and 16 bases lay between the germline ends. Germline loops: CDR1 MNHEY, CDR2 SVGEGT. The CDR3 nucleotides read TGTGCCAGCTGTCCAACGACAGAAGCACCCCTCCACTTT. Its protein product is CASCPTTEAPLHF.

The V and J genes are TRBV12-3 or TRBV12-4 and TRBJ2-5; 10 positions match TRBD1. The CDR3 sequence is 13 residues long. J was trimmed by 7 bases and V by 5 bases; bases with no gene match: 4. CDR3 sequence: CASSTGQGMTQYF. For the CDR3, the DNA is TGTGCCAGCAGTACGGGACAGGGGATGACCCAGTACTTC.

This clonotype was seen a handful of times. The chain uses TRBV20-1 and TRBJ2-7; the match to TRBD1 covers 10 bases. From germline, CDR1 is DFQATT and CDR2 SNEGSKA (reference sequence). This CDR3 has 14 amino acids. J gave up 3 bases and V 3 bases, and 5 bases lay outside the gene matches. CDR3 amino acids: CSASEGTGDYEQYF. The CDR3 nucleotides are TGCAGTGCTAGCGAAGGGACAGGGGACTACGAGCAGTACTTC.

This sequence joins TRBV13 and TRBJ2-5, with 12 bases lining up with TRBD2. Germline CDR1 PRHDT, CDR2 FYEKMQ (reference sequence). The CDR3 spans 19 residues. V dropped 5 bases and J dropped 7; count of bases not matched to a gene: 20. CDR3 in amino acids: CASSRLMGLAGPSRRTQYF. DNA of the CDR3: TGTGCCAGCAGCCGCCTGATGGGACTAGCGGGTCCCAGCCGGCGGACCCAGTACTTC.

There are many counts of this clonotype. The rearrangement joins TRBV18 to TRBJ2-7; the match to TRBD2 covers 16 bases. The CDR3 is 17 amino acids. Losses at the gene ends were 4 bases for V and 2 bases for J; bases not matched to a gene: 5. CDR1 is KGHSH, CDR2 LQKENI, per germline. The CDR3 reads CASSLGLAGGPPYEQYF. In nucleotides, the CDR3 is TGTGCCAGCTCACTGGGACTAGCGGGAGGGCCCCCCTACGAGCAGTACTTC.

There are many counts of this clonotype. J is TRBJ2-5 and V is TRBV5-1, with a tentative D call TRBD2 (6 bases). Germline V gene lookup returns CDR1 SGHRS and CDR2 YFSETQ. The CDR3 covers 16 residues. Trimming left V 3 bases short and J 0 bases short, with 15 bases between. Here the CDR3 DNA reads TGCGCCAGCAGCTCAGACCTAGCGCGAAACCAAGAGACCCAGTACTTC. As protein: CASSSDLARNQETQYF.